The 27 T cell receptor beta chains reported below all come from one sample, sequenced in a study of shared clonotypes between healthy human individuals. This table comes from immunoSEQ multiplex PCR, and its TCRdb copy is limited to in-frame clones, with some not included. The profile covers over a million clones, with around 78% appearing a single time and around 0.6% taken by the ten largest. Sequenced: memory CD4+ T cells from PBMCs. The subset is: CD45RA-negative fraction. The receptors were gathered from a man aged 18 to 29 in good health. Some clones in this sample may be carry-over from other donors' samples.

V gene TRBV30 combines with J gene TRBJ1-1, with unresolved D. The ends were cut back, 5 bases at V and 2 bases at J, with 6 bases in the middle. The V gene's germline CDR1 is GTSNPN and CDR2 SVGIG (reference sequence). This CDR3 spans 11 amino acids. CDR3 coding DNA: TGTGCCTGGGTTCCTAACACTGAAGCTTTCTTT. The encoded protein is CAWVPNTEAFF.

This clone was found once. The chain couples TRBV7-3 to TRBJ2-3, with no clear D. The V gene's germline CDR1 is SGHTA and CDR2 FQGTGA. The V end was cut by 5 bases, the J end by 0 bases, with 12 bases between. This CDR3 contains 15 residues. The CDR3 spells CASSKTRSSTDTQYF. In nucleotides, the CDR3 is TGTGCCAGCAGCAAGACCAGATCCAGCACAGATACGCAGTATTTT.

This clone has at least ten counts. The chain carries TRBV2 and TRBJ2-5; D is undetermined. The ends were cut back, 4 bases at V and 2 bases at J, with 8 bases in the middle. The CDR3 has 13 residues. The germline CDR1 and CDR2 sequences are SNHLY and FYNNEI. The CDR3 DNA reads TGTGCCAGCAGTGGGGCGCCTCAAGAGACCCAGTACTTC. Translating gives CASSGAPQETQYF.

A remark on this clone: The sample contains more than one DNA sequence encoding this CDR3. The gene calls are TRBV20-1 and TRBJ2-3; D gene unclear. Between the trimmed V and J ends, which lost 0 bases and 6 bases, there was a span of 4 bases. Germline assignment: CDR1 DFQATT and CDR2 SNEGSKA (reference sequence). The CDR3 loop spans 11 amino acids. Here the CDR3 reads CSARDLDTQYF. DNA of the CDR3: TGCAGTGCTAGAGATCTTGATACGCAGTATTTT.

V gene TRBV18 combines with J gene TRBJ2-1, with TRBD2 identical over 14 bases. This CDR3 is built from 14 residues. The junction had 3 bases not matched to a gene; V was cut back by 6 bases and J by 8 bases. The V gene's germline CDR1 is KGHSH and CDR2 LQKENI. CDR3 bases: TGTGCCAGCTCGGGGACTAGCGGGAGTTATGAGCAGTTCTTC. Translated: CASSGTSGSYEQFF.

To note about this clone: This sample includes further DNA sequences coding for the same CDR3. This chain links TRBV5-4 with TRBJ2-7; 12 bases are a match to TRBD2. This CDR3 comprises 15 residues. J lost 7 bases, V lost 0 bases, and 5 bases had no gene match. CDR1 SGHNT and CDR2 YYREEE come from the germline V gene (reference sequence). In DNA, the CDR3 is TGTGCCAGCAGCTTGGGACTAGCGGGAGTGGGGGAGCAGTACTTC. Its protein is CASSLGLAGVGEQYF.

V is TRBV7-9 and J is TRBJ2-3, with unresolved D. The CDR3 has 13 amino acids. Trimming removed 4 bases from V and 7 bases from J, with 12 bases in between. The V gene's germline CDR1 is SEHNR and CDR2 FQNEAQ (reference sequence). The CDR3 DNA reads TGTGCCAGCAGCTCACGGACCTTGAATACGCAGTATTTT. Translating it yields CASSSRTLNTQYF. Full variable domain (rest looked up from reference TRBV7-9 and TRBJ2-3): DTGVSQNPRHKITKRGQNVTFRCDPISEHNRLYWYRQTLGQGPEFLTYFQNEAQLEKSRLLSDRFSAERPKGSFSTLEIQRTEQGDSAMYLCASSSRTLNTQYFGPGTRLTVL.

This clone was seen only once. A far larger clone differs by one base, so this is likely a read error. The CDR3 region is CARSVNPQGTHYGYTF. CDR3 nucleotides: TGTGCCCGGAGTGTCAACCCACAGGGGACTCACTATGGCTACACCTTC. The chain carries TRBV30 and TRBJ1-2; TRBD1 agrees at 7 bases. CDR1 GTSNPN and CDR2 SVGIG come from the germline V gene (reference sequence). This CDR3 contains 16 residues.

About this clone itself: With a far larger clone one base away, a read error is the likely cause. The chain carries TRBV29-1 and TRBJ1-1; no firm D call. This CDR3 is built from 15 residues. Germline V gene lookup returns CDR1 SQVTM and CDR2 ANQGSEA. CDR3 in DNA: TGCAGCGTGAAAGCCGGGTGGGGTATGAACGCTGAAGCTTTCTTT. It encodes CSVKAGWGMNAEAFF.

The chain carries TRBV30 and TRBJ2-1; 9 bases line up with TRBD1. Per germline, CDR1 GTSNPN and CDR2 SVGIG (reference sequence). CDR3 length equals 15 residues. V lost 2 bases, J lost 12 bases, and 14 bases stayed unmatched. The CDR3 sequence: CAWSPGQGPLRGQFF. As DNA, the CDR3 is TGTGCCTGGAGTCCGGGACAGGGACCCCTGAGGGGGCAGTTCTTC.

Concerning this clone: A read error is possible here, since a much larger clone lies one base away. V usage is TRBV7-3 and J usage is TRBJ2-3; 11 bases align to TRBD2. CDR1 is SGHTA, CDR2 FQGTGA, per germline. The V segment lost 5 bases and the J segment 1 base; nucleotides outside the gene matches: 2. There are 15 residues in the CDR3. The CDR3 reads CASSPTSGGTDTQYF. CDR3 DNA sequence: TGTGCCAGCAGCCCGACTAGCGGGGGCACAGATACGCAGTATTTT. Supplemented by reference TRBV7-3 and TRBJ2-3, the full variable domain reads GAGVSQTPSNKVTEKGKYVELRCDPISGHTALYWYRQSLGQGPEFLIYFQGTGAADDSGLPNDRFFAVRPEGSVSTLKIQRTERGDSAVYLCASSPTSGGTDTQYFGPGTRLTVL.

The genes are TRBV19 and TRBJ2-5; 10 bases fit TRBD1. This CDR3 comprises 15 residues. The V gene's germline CDR1 is LNHDA and CDR2 SQIVND (reference sequence). The V segment lost 1 base and the J segment 6 bases; nucleotides outside the gene matches: 5. The CDR3 loop is CASSIAGDRGQTQYF. The CDR3 region has the DNA TGTGCCAGTAGTATAGCCGGGGACAGGGGCCAGACCCAGTACTTC.

V usage is TRBV2 and J usage is TRBJ2-5, with TRBD1 identical over 8 bases. Germline assignment: CDR1 SNHLY and CDR2 FYNNEI. V was pared by 3 bases and J by 0 bases, with 3 bases of the junction left unmatched. The CDR3 totals 15 residues. CDR3 loop: CASSETGAYQETQYF. CDR3 sequence (DNA): TGTGCCAGCAGTGAGACAGGGGCTTACCAAGAGACCCAGTACTTC.

About this clone: Other DNA sequences from this sample encode an identical CDR3 as well. The chain links TRBV18 to TRBJ1-1; D gene ambiguous. This CDR3 has 13 residues. CDR1 is KGHSH and CDR2 is LQKENI in the germline V gene. V was trimmed by 3 bases and J by 0 bases, leaving 5 bases between them. For the CDR3, the DNA is TGTGCCAGCTCACCGGCCCTGAACACTGAAGCTTTCTTT. Protein product: CASSPALNTEAFF.

The V and J genes are TRBV15 and TRBJ1-3; possibly TRBD1 for D (6 bases). The length of the CDR3 is 14 residues. Germline V gene lookup returns CDR1 LNHNV and CDR2 YYDKDF (reference sequence). V was trimmed by 5 bases and J by 7 bases, leaving 15 bases between them. The CDR3 sequence is CATSLTIRGNTIYF. The DNA for the CDR3 is TGTGCCACCAGCCTGACCATAAGGGGGAACACCATATATTTT.

The chain is built from TRBV28 and TRBJ2-7; D may be TRBD1 (5 bases). Germline V gene data show CDR1 as MDHEN and CDR2 as SYDVKM. The CDR3 spans 15 residues. Trimming took 4 bases from V and 2 from J, leaving 15 bases between them. This chain's CDR3 is CASSSPDMNPYEQYF. CDR3 DNA: TGTGCCAGCAGTTCCCCGGACATGAACCCCTACGAGCAGTACTTC.

The chain has TRBV29-1 and TRBJ1-1, with D unresolved. The CDR3 is 12 residues long. Deletions cut 8 bases from V and 0 bases from J, with 10 bases between. Germline lookup yields CDR1 SQVTM and CDR2 ANQGSEA. CDR3 nucleotides: TGCAGCACTAGACACGTGAACACTGAAGCTTTCTTT. Protein sequence: CSTRHVNTEAFF.

The chain combines TRBV14 with TRBJ1-3, with D perhaps matching TRBD1 (5 bases). This CDR3 is built from 14 residues. CDR1 and CDR2 (germline): SGHDN, FVKESK. The V end was cut by 4 bases, the J end by 1 base, with 8 bases between. CDR3: CASSPAGSGNTIYF. As DNA, the CDR3 is TGTGCCAGCAGCCCCGCAGGGTCTGGAAACACCATATATTTT.

This clone was seen many times. The chain couples TRBV5-5 to TRBJ1-5; the D is unclear. Germline CDR1 and CDR2: SGHKS and YYEKEE (reference sequence). This CDR3 region has 16 residues. V was cut by 1 base and J by 0 bases, with 11 bases left in between. The CDR3 DNA reads TGTGCCAGCAGCTTGTATAACGGATATAGCAATCAGCCCCAGCATTTT. Translating gives CASSLYNGYSNQPQHF.

This clone was recorded a few times. The chain is built from TRBV28 and TRBJ2-2; tentatively, D is TRBD1 (6 bases). The CDR3 has 13 residues. The V end lost 6 bases, the J end lost 8 bases, and 13 bases lay between the germline ends. From germline, CDR1 is MDHEN and CDR2 SYDVKM. The CDR3 sequence is CASRTTGSGELFF. The CDR3 coding sequence is TGTGCCAGCAGGACCACAGGGTCAGGGGAGCTGTTTTTT.

This chain connects TRBV28 to TRBJ1-4; 8 bases map to TRBD1. Germline trimming cut 6 bases from V and 8 bases from J; bases unmatched to any gene: 11. Germline CDR1 and CDR2: MDHEN and SYDVKM. This CDR3 has 15 residues. The CDR3 DNA follows: TGTGCCAGCAGCTCGACAGGACAGGGAAGGGAAAAACTGTTTTTT. Translated, it gives CASSSTGQGREKLFF.

This rearrangement joins TRBV11-2 to TRBJ1-1; D gene ambiguous. The length of the CDR3 is 12 residues. Trimming took off 1 base at V and 4 bases at J, with 4 bases between the two ends. CDR1 and CDR2 (germline): SGHAT, FQNNGV. CDR3 region: CASSLVATEAFF. CDR3 nucleotide sequence: TGTGCCAGCAGCTTAGTAGCCACTGAAGCTTTCTTT.

The V gene is TRBV7-9, the J gene TRBJ2-5; D uncertain. The germline CDR1 and CDR2 sequences are SEHNR and FQNEAQ (reference sequence). V dropped 1 base and J dropped 1 base, with 7 bases sitting between them. This CDR3 is 14 amino acids long. CDR3 amino acids: CASSLGAAQETQYF. CDR3 nucleotides: TGTGCCAGCAGCTTAGGAGCCGCCCAAGAGACCCAGTACTTC.

This chain uses TRBV5-6 with TRBJ1-1; 8 nucleotides match TRBD1. The CDR3 sequence is 14 residues long. CDR1 SGHDT and CDR2 YYEEEE come from the germline V gene. V was pared by 4 bases and J by 8 bases, with 10 bases of the junction left unmatched. CDR3 in amino acids: CASSPGGRGPEAFF. Written as DNA, the CDR3 is TGTGCCAGCAGCCCCGGGGGCAGGGGGCCCGAAGCTTTCTTT.

This clone has only a few counts. The chain recombines TRBV5-5 with TRBJ2-2; 7 nucleotides agree with TRBD1. The CDR3 runs 14 residues. V shed 0 bases and J 6 bases; nucleotides not matched to a gene: 2. In germline, CDR1 is SGHKS, CDR2 YYEKEE (reference sequence). The CDR3 DNA sequence: TGTGCCAGCAGCTTGGAGGGGGCCGCCGGGGAGCTGTTTTTT. Encoded protein: CASSLEGAAGELFF.

J is TRBJ2-7 and V is TRBV28; D gene unclear. Germline V gene lookup returns CDR1 MDHEN and CDR2 SYDVKM. The length of the CDR3 is 15 residues. Trimming left V 5 bases short and J 0 bases short, with 14 bases between. CDR3 sequence (DNA): TGTGCCAGCAGTCCTGGAGATGTGAGCTCCTACGAGCAGTACTTC. Translation: CASSPGDVSSYEQYF.

CDR3 bases: TGCGCCAGCAGCTTCTCATCGGGGGACGGGACCCAGTACTTC. This codes for CASSFSSGDGTQYF. The gene calls are TRBV5-1 and TRBJ2-5, with a tentative D call TRBD2 (6 bases). The CDR3 is made up of 14 amino acids. Germline V lookup: CDR1 SGHRS, CDR2 YFSETQ. V lost 2 bases and J 7 bases, leaving 15 bases between the germline ends.